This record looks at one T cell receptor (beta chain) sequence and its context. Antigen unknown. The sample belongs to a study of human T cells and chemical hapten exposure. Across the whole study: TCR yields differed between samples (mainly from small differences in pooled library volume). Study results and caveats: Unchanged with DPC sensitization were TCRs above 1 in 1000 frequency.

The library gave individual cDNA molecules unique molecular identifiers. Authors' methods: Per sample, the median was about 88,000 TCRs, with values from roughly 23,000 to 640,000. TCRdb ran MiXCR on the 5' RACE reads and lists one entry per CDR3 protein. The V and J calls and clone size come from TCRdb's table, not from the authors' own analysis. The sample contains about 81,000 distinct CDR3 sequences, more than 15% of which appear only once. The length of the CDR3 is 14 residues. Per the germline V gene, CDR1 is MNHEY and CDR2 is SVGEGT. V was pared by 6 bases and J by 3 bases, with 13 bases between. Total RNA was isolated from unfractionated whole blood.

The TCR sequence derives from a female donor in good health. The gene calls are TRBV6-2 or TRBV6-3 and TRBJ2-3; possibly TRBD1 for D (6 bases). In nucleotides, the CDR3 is TGTGCCAGCAGCAAACCAACAGGGACAGATACGCAGTATTTT. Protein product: CASSKPTGTDTQYF.